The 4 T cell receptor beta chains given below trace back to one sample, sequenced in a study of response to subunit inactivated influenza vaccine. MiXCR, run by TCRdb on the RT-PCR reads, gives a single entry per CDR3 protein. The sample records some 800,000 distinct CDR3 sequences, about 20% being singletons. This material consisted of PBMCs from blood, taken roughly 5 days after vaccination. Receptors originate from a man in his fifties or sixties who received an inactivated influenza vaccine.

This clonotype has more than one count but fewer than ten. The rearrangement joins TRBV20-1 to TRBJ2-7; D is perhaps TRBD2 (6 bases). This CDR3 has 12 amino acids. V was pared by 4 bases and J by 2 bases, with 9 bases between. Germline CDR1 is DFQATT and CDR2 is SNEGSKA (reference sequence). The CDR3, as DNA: TGCAGTGCTACCGGGGGTACCTACGAGCAGTACTTC. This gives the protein CSATGGTYEQYF.

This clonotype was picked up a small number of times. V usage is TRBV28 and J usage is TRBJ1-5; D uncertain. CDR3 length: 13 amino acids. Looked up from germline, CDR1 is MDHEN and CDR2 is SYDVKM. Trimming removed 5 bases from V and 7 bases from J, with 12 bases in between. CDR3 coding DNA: TGTGCCAGCAGTCCACCCGCCAGGCAGCCCCAGCATTTT. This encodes CASSPPARQPQHF.

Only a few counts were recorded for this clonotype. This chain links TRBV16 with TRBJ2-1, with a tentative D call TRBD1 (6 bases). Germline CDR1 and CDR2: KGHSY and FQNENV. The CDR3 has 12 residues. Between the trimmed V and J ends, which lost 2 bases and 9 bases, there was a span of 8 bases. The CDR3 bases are TGTGCCAGCAGCCAACAGGGGCCTGAGCAGTTCTTC. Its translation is CASSQQGPEQFF.

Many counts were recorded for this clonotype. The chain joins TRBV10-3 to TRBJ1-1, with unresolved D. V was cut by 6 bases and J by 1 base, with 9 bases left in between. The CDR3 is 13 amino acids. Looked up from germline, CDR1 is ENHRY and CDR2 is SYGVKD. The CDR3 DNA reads TGTGCCATCAGCTTAGAGGGGAACACTGAAGCTTTCTTT. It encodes CAISLEGNTEAFF.